The present T cell receptor (beta chain) was sequenced within a study of monozygotic twins with inflammatory bowel disease. Following a re-call of the 5' RACE reads, TCRdb has one entry per CDR3 protein and lacks DNA. The table gives hundreds of thousands of distinct CDR3 sequences; the top ten clones make up roughly 2.3% of it. CDR1 SQVTM and CDR2 ANQGSEA come from the germline V gene. CDR3 length equals 11 residues. Sequenced: blood. V is TRBV29-1 and J is TRBJ2-7. The receptor was isolated from a human donor with ulcerative colitis or Crohn's disease, or a healthy co-twin of an affected twin (not recorded which). CDR3 protein: CSTADDYEQYF.